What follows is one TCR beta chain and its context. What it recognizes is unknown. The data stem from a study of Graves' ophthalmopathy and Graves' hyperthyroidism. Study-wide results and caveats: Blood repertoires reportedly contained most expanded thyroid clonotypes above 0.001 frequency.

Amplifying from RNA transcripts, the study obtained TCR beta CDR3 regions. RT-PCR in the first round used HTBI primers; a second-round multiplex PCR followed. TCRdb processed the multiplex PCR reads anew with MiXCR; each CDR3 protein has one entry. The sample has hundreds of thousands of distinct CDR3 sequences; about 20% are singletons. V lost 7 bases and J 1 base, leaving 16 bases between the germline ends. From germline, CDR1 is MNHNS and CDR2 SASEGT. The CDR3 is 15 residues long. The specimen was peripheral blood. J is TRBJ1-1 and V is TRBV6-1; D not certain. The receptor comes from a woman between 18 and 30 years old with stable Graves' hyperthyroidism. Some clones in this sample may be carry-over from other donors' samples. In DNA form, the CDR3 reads TGTGCCAGCACCGGGGTGGGCAGTAAGAACACTGAAGCTTTCTTT. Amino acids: CASTGVGSKNTEAFF.